Reported below is one T cell receptor beta chain. This specimen belongs to a study of T cell changes during pregnancy in multiple sclerosis. Generated by immunoSEQ multiplex PCR, the TCRdb table keeps only in-frame clones and is missing some. The sample records 44,000 or so clones, 70% to 90% being singletons. V was cut by 6 bases and J by 8 bases, with 23 bases left in between. The CDR3 is 16 amino acids. CDR1 is SGHVS and CDR2 is FQNEAQ in the germline V gene. Here the sequenced sample was CD8+ T cells from peripheral blood mononuclear cells, taken after pregnancy. This sequence was found in a female donor in good health, enrolled as a control in a pregnancy study. This sequence joins TRBV7-8 and TRBJ2-1; possibly TRBD1 for D (6 bases). This CDR3 reads CASSYLTGTSLDEQFF. The CDR3, as DNA: TGTGCCAGCAGTTACTTGACAGGTACGTCCCTGGATGAGCAGTTCTTC. Together with reference TRBV7-8 and TRBJ2-1, the CDR3 gives the full variable domain: GAGVSQSPRYKVAKRGQDVALRCDPISGHVSLFWYQQALGQGPEFLTYFQNEAQLDKSGLPSDRFFAERPEGSVSTLKIQRTQQEDSAVYLCASSYLTGTSLDEQFFGPGTRLTVL.